This T cell receptor beta chain is from a study of blood T cell repertoires in COVID-19. Study processing details: How many nucleated cells were present was estimated from reference gene primer amplification. Measured with immunoSEQ multiplex PCR; TCRdb has only the in-frame clones, and not every one. V, J and clone size are taken as reported in that table, and D and trimming were inferred from the DNA itself. This sample carries 320,000 or so clones, less than 85% of them seen once, and the ten largest clones take 1.5% to 2%. Enrollees, roughly 18 to 90 years old, lived in some 24 US areas. Sequenced sample: PBMCs or T cells enriched from blood (not recorded which). The TCR comes from a woman aged 30 to 39 who had been exposed to COVID-19.

CDR3 in DNA: TGTGCCAGCAGCCAAACTTTGCTACAGGGTAGGAGGAAGCAAGAGACCCAGTACTTC. This translates into CASSQTLLQGRRKQETQYF. This sequence joins TRBV3-1 (or the pseudogene TRBV3-2) and TRBJ2-5; the D gene is possibly TRBD1 (6 bases). The ends were cut back, 2 bases at V and 2 bases at J, with 24 bases in the middle. This CDR3 spans 19 amino acids. Germline V lookup: CDR1 LGHDT, CDR2 YNNKEL (reference sequence).